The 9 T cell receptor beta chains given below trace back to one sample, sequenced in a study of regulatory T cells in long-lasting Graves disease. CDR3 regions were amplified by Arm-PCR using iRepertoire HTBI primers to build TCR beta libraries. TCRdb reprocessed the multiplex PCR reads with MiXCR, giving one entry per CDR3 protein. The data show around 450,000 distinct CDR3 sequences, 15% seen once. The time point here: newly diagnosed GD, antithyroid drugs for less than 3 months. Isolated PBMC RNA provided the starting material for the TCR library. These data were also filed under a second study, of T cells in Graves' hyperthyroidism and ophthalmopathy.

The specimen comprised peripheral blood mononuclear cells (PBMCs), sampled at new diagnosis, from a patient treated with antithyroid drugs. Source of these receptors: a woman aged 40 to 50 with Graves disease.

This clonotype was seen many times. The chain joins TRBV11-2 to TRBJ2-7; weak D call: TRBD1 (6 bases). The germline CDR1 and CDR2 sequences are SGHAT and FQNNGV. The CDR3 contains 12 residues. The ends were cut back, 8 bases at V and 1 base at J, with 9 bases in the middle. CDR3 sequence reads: CASVRGSYEQYF. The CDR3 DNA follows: TGTGCCAGCGTGAGGGGGTCCTACGAGCAGTACTTC. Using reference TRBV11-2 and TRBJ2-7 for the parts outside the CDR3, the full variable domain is EAGVAQSPRYKIIEKRQSVAFWCNPISGHATLYWYQQILGQGPKLLIQFQNNGVVDDSQLPKDRFSAERLKGVDSTLKIQPAKLEDSAVYLCASVRGSYEQYFGPGTRLTVT.

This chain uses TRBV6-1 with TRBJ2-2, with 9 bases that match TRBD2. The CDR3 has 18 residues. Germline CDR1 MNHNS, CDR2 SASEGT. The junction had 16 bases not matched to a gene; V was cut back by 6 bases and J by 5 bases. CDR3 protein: CASSLINPAGGGTGELFF. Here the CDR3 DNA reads TGTGCCAGCAGCCTTATCAACCCAGCGGGAGGTGGGACCGGGGAGCTGTTTTTT.

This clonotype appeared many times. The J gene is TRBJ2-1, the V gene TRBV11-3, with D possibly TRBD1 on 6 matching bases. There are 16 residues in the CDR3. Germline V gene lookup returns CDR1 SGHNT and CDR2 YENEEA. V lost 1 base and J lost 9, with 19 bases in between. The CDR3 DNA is TGTGCCAGCAGCTTAGGCGACTGGGGGCCGGGCGTTGAGCAGTTCTTC. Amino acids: CASSLGDWGPGVEQFF.

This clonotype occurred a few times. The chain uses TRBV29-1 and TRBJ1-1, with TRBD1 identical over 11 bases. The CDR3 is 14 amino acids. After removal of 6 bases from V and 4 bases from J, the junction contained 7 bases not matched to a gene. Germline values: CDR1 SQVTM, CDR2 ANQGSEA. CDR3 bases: TGCAGCGTCGGAACCGGGACAGGGGGCACTGAAGCTTTCTTT. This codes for CSVGTGTGGTEAFF.

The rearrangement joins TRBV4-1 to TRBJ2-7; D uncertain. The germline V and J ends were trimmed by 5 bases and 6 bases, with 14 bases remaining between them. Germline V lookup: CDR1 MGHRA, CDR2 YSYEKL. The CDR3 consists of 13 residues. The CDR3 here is CASSFSPTSEQYF. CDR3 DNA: TGCGCCAGCAGCTTTTCTCCGACCAGCGAGCAGTACTTC.

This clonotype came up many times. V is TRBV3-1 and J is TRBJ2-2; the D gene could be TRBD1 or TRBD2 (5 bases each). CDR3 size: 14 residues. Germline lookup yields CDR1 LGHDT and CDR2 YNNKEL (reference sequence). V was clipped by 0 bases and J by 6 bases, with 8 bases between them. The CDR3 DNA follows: TGTGCCAGCAGCCAAGAGTCGGGACCCGGGGAGCTGTTTTTT. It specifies CASSQESGPGELFF.

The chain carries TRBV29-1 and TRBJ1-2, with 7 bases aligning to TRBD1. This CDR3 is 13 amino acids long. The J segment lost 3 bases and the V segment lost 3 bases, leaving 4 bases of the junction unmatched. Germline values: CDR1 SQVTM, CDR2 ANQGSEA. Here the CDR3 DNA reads TGCAGCGTTGAGGGGGGGACAGACTATGGCTACACCTTC. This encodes CSVEGGTDYGYTF.

CDR3 sequence reads: CASRPGTSDQETQYF. CDR3 nucleotide sequence: TGTGCCAGCAGGCCCGGGACTAGCGACCAAGAGACCCAGTACTTC. V gene TRBV2 combines with J gene TRBJ2-5; 10 bases align to TRBD2. Trimming cost V 6 bases and J 0 bases; bases outside gene matches: 4. The germline V gene has CDR1 SNHLY and CDR2 FYNNEI. CDR3 length: 15 amino acids. The whole variable domain, filled in from reference TRBV2 and TRBJ2-5, reads EPEVTQTPSHQVTQMGQEVILRCVPISNHLYFYWYRQILGQKVEFLVSFYNNEISEKSEIFDDQFSVERPDGSNFTLKIRSTKLEDSAMYFCASRPGTSDQETQYFGPGTRLLVL.

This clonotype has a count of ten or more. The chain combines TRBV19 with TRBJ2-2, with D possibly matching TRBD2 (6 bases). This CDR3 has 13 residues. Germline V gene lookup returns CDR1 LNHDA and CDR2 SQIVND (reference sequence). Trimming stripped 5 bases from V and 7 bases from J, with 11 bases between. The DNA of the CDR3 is TGTGCCAGTAGTTGGAGGGAAGTCGGGGAGCTGTTTTTT. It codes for CASSWREVGELFF.